A selection of T cell receptor beta chains follows, all from one sample in a study of T cell repertoires in cytomegalovirus infection. MiXCR was run by TCRdb on the reads, yielding one entry per CDR3 protein. Of 150,000 to 200,000 distinct CDR3 sequences listed, approximately 18% are singletons. What was sequenced was CD8+ T cells from PBMCs. The receptors here all came from a human donor in good health (CMV status not recorded). Some clones in this sample may be carry-over from other donors' samples. The CDR3 runs from the conserved cysteine through the conserved F or W. Each record gives: clone size, V gene, D gene, J gene, CDR3 DNA, CDR3 protein. A D gene is named only where the DNA matches it firmly. Clone size, where shown, is once, few, many, or a class for clones that have expanded.

clone_size: NA; v_call: TRBV6-5; d_call: TRBD1; j_call: TRBJ1-2; cdr3_nt: TGTGCCAGCAGTTCGGGGACAGTAAAAACCTTC; cdr3_aa: CASSSGTVKTF
clone_size: few; v_call: TRBV7-6; d_call: NA; j_call: TRBJ1-3; cdr3_nt: TGTGCCAGCAGCTCGGACGTAGTCTCTGGAAACACCATATATTTT; cdr3_aa: CASSSDVVSGNTIYF
clone_size: few; v_call: TRBV19; d_call: NA; j_call: TRBJ2-1; cdr3_nt: TGTGCCAGTATACTAGCCAATGAGCAGTTCTTC; cdr3_aa: CASILANEQFF
clone_size: few; v_call: TRBV28; d_call: NA; j_call: TRBJ2-2; cdr3_nt: TGTGCCAGCAGTTCTGGGCTAGCGTTAACGAACACCGGGGAGCTGTTTTTT; cdr3_aa: CASSSGLALTNTGELFF
clone_size: few; v_call: TRBV7-9; d_call: NA; j_call: TRBJ2-7; cdr3_nt: TGTGCCAGCAGCTTATTTGCGCCCAGGAGCTACGAGCAGTACTTC; cdr3_aa: CASSLFAPRSYEQYF
clone_size: NA; v_call: TRBV4-1; d_call: TRBD2; j_call: TRBJ2-7; cdr3_nt: TGCGCCAGCAGCCAAGCAAGCGGGGAATGGTACGAGCAGTACTTC; cdr3_aa: CASSQASGEWYEQYF
clone_size: NA; v_call: TRBV7-9; d_call: NA; j_call: TRBJ2-7; cdr3_nt: TGTGCCAGCAGCTCTCCAGGGAATCCCTACGAGCAGTACTTC; cdr3_aa: CASSSPGNPYEQYF
clone_size: few; v_call: TRBV7-6; d_call: NA; j_call: TRBJ1-6; cdr3_nt: TGTGCCAGCAGCTTAGGTCGGAATTCACCCCTCCACTTT; cdr3_aa: CASSLGRNSPLHF
clone_size: NA; v_call: TRBV7-9; d_call: NA; j_call: TRBJ1-5; cdr3_nt: TGTGCCAGCAGCAGATCCCCAGGGGTTACGGACCAGCCCCAGCATTTT; cdr3_aa: CASSRSPGVTDQPQHF
clone_size: many; v_call: TRBV7-2; d_call: TRBD2; j_call: TRBJ2-3; cdr3_nt: TGTGCCAGCAGCTTAGAGGGACTAGAAGGGGCAGATACGCAGTATTTT; cdr3_aa: CASSLEGLEGADTQYF
clone_size: few; v_call: TRBV7-9; d_call: NA; j_call: TRBJ2-7; cdr3_nt: TGTGCCAGCAGCTCATACACAGGGACCGACGAGCAGTACTTC; cdr3_aa: CASSSYTGTDEQYF
clone_size: few; v_call: TRBV7-2; d_call: TRBD1; j_call: TRBJ1-4; cdr3_nt: TGTGCCAGCAGCTTAATAGGACAGGGTAATGAAAAACTGTTTTTT; cdr3_aa: CASSLIGQGNEKLFF
clone_size: once; v_call: TRBV6-4; d_call: TRBD2; j_call: TRBJ2-3; cdr3_nt: TGTGCCAGCAGTGACTCTTCTGGCGGGGGGACAACAGATACGCAGTATTTT; cdr3_aa: CASSDSSGGGTTDTQYF
clone_size: NA; v_call: TRBV27; d_call: TRBD2; j_call: TRBJ2-5; cdr3_nt: TGTGCCAGCAGTTTAACCCCCCTCGGCGGGGGGCCTGGGGAGACCCAGTACTTC; cdr3_aa: CASSLTPLGGGPGETQYF
clone_size: NA; v_call: TRBV19; d_call: NA; j_call: TRBJ2-2; cdr3_nt: TGTGCCAGTAGTCCCCGGGGAACGAACACCGGGGAGCTGTTTTTT; cdr3_aa: CASSPRGTNTGELFF
clone_size: few; v_call: TRBV11-2; d_call: NA; j_call: TRBJ2-3; cdr3_nt: TGTGCCAGCAGCTCACCTCCCCGGATGGTCCCAGATACGCAGTATTTT; cdr3_aa: CASSSPPRMVPDTQYF
clone_size: few; v_call: TRBV6-6; d_call: NA; j_call: TRBJ1-1; cdr3_nt: TGTGCCAGCAGTTACTTTACTCAGGGGAACACTGAAGCTTTCTTT; cdr3_aa: CASSYFTQGNTEAFF
clone_size: NA; v_call: TRBV7-2; d_call: NA; j_call: TRBJ2-2; cdr3_nt: TGTGCCAGCAGTCTAAGGGGGGGCGACACCGGGGAGCTGTTTTTT; cdr3_aa: CASSLRGGDTGELFF
clone_size: NA; v_call: TRBV20-1; d_call: NA; j_call: TRBJ1-5; cdr3_nt: TGCAGTGCTCCAACAGGGATCGGCCAGCCCCAGCATTTT; cdr3_aa: CSAPTGIGQPQHF
clone_size: NA; v_call: TRBV19; d_call: NA; j_call: TRBJ2-3; cdr3_nt: TGTGCCAGTAGTGCAAATAGGGCGGGGTTCGGGGATACGCAGTATTTT; cdr3_aa: CASSANRAGFGDTQYF
clone_size: few; v_call: TRBV25-1; d_call: NA; j_call: TRBJ1-2; cdr3_nt: TGTGCCAGCCTCGGTTCAGGGAGCTACACCTTC; cdr3_aa: CASLGSGSYTF
clone_size: NA; v_call: TRBV5-6; d_call: NA; j_call: TRBJ2-2; cdr3_nt: TGTGCCAGCAGCTTGGAGGGGTCGGGGACCGGGGAGCTGTTTTTT; cdr3_aa: CASSLEGSGTGELFF
clone_size: many; v_call: TRBV7-2; d_call: NA; j_call: TRBJ2-3; cdr3_nt: TGTGCCAGCAGCCGAGGGATATCGAGCACAGATACGCAGTATTTT; cdr3_aa: CASSRGISSTDTQYF
clone_size: NA; v_call: TRBV7-9; d_call: NA; j_call: TRBJ2-7; cdr3_nt: TGTGCCAGCAGCTTAGGAAACACAGAGGACGAGCAGTACTTC; cdr3_aa: CASSLGNTEDEQYF